This T cell receptor (beta chain) originates from a study of blood T cells in healthy people across ages. This clonotype was seen a handful of times. It was with a sample-barcoded 5' primer and a J-beta primer mix that a second PCR of roughly 7 to 12 cycles was run. From the 5' RACE reads, TCRdb called clonotypes with MiXCR, one entry per CDR3 protein. The sample lists about 1,500,000 distinct CDR3 sequences, over 25% seen once, with about 7.7% in the top ten. This clonotype originated in a woman aged 25 to 45 in good health. Input material: blood.

The CDR3 region has the DNA TGCAGTGCTAGAGCCCATTCCGATGGTCCCCATGAGCAGTTCTTC. As protein: CSARAHSDGPHEQFF. This chain joins TRBV20-1 and TRBJ2-1; D remains unclear. CDR1 is DFQATT, CDR2 SNEGSKA, per germline (reference sequence). The CDR3 sequence is 15 residues long. V gave up 1 base and J gave up 8 bases, with 18 bases separating them.